One sample yielded the 4 T cell receptor beta chains listed below, sequenced in a study of blood T cells in healthy people across ages. PCR was performed a second time for roughly 7 to 12 cycles using a sample-barcoded 5' primer and a J-beta primer mix. TCRdb used MiXCR to reprocess the 5' RACE reads, holding one entry per CDR3 protein. Found here are about 830,000 distinct CDR3 sequences, 62% of them singletons; the top ten hold 25% to 35%. Sequenced: blood. The receptor source for this set is a man younger than 45 in good health.

This chain links TRBV6-1 with TRBJ1-1; D is ambiguous. Germline lookup yields CDR1 MNHNS and CDR2 SASEGT. Trimming removed 1 base at V and 2 bases at J, with 8 bases between. CDR3 length: 14 residues. The CDR3 sequence is CASSEGWANTEAFF. The DNA for the CDR3 is TGTGCCAGCAGTGAAGGGTGGGCTAACACTGAAGCTTTCTTT.

The table lists this clonotype with a few counts. V and J are TRBV6-5 and TRBJ1-4; D is unclear. CDR3 length: 13 amino acids. Germline loops: CDR1 MNHEY, CDR2 SVGAGI. V shed 0 bases and J shed 5 bases, with 4 bases lying between them. CDR3 sequence: CASSYSVNEKLFF. For the CDR3, the DNA is TGTGCCAGCAGTTACTCCGTCAATGAAAAACTGTTTTTT.

This rearrangement joins TRBV7-9 to TRBJ2-2; D gene uncertain. The CDR3 is made up of 10 amino acids. The germline CDR1 and CDR2 sequences are SEHNR and FQNEAQ (reference sequence). V was clipped by 8 bases and J by 8 bases, with 6 bases between them. The DNA of the CDR3 is TGTGCCAGCGGCCAGGGGGAGCTGTTTTTT. It is translated as CASGQGELFF.

This clonotype has a handful of counts. The chain combines TRBV20-1 with TRBJ2-3; 7 bases fit TRBD2. Germline lookup yields CDR1 DFQATT and CDR2 SNEGSKA (reference sequence). Unmatched junction bases numbered 12, after V lost 6 bases and J lost 0 bases. This CDR3 spans 16 amino acids. Here the CDR3 DNA reads TGCAGTGCGGAGAGGGCTAGCGGAGGGAGCACAGATACGCAGTATTTT. This codes for CSAERASGGSTDTQYF.